This T cell receptor beta chain was observed in a study of Ad26.COV2.S vaccination and SARS-CoV-2 variants. Looking at the study overall: Donor participated within the Ad26.COV2.S arm of the COV1001 trial. Ad26.COV2.S was injected intramuscularly once or twice, 56 days apart. Study-wide points: Vaccinees and placebo recipients showed similar non-spike TCR breadth.

Turning to this clone: Antigen specificity is unknown.

Treatment in this sample: some 20 received Ad26.COV2.S at low or high dose, single or two shots; about five received placebo; per-sample allocation not given. Vaccine and placebo recipients were sampled on day 63 after the first injection. Based in Boston, the donor was an adult of 18-55 years. Some clones are missing from TCRdb's copy, which holds only in-frame ones; the method was immunoSEQ multiplex PCR. The repertoire holds about 680,000 clones, with about 90% as singletons. V shed 6 bases, J shed 8 bases, and the junction held 6 bases outside the gene matches. The CDR3 covers 14 residues. Germline-derived CDR1 and CDR2 are LNHDA and SQIVND (reference sequence).

The TCR was taken from a person between 18 and 59 years old who received the Ad26.COV2.S COVID-19 vaccine or a placebo. The V gene is TRBV19, the J gene TRBJ1-4; 10 nucleotides agree with TRBD1. The material was peripheral blood, obtained in a trial of Ad26.COV2.S vaccine versus placebo. CDR3 loop: CASSIRDRGEKLFF. CDR3 nucleotide sequence: TGTGCCAGTAGCATCCGGGACAGGGGAGAAAAACTGTTTTTT.